The next 21 T cell receptor beta chains were all read from a single sample in a study of blood T cell repertoires in COVID-19 (dated by TCRdb to the early 2020s). Libraries were prepared through the immunoSEQ multiplex PCR assay. TCRdb took over this immuneACCESS table, retaining in-frame rearrangements with V and J assigned. Such tables are incomplete; in checked studies, under half of the missing clones stem from an unresolved V gene, and the remainder is unexplained. The sample profile shows about 120,000 clones; over 70% of them were found once. Approximately 1.5% of the sample is taken by the ten largest. The specimen sequenced was peripheral blood. The receptors here all came from a man aged 50 or older with acute or convalescent COVID-19.

The chain joins TRBV5-1 to TRBJ2-2, with 10 bases lining up with TRBD1. CDR1 and CDR2 from the germline V gene are SGHRS and YFSETQ. CDR3 length equals 15 residues. With V trimmed by 5 bases and J by 5 bases, 6 bases remained unmatched. The chain's CDR3 is CASRTTGGGTGELFF. The CDR3 DNA is TGCGCCAGCAGAACGACAGGGGGCGGAACCGGGGAGCTGTTTTTT. The variable domain in full, with the rest retrieved from reference TRBV5-1 and TRBJ2-2, is KAGVTQTPRYLIKTRGQQVTLSCSPISGHRSVSWYQQTPGQGLQFLFEYFSETQRNKGNFPGRFSGRQFSNSRSEMNVSTLELGDSALYLCASRTTGGGTGELFFGEGSRLTVL.

In the case of this clone: At one boundary the junction diverges from the germline segment, which might be a read error. The CDR3 protein is CASSSPRLEIFF. In DNA, the CDR3 is TGTGCCAGCAGCTCCCCTCGACTCGAAATCTTTTTT. V usage is TRBV7-2 and J usage is TRBJ2-3; unclear D gene. The CDR3 spans 12 residues. The V gene's germline CDR1 is SGHTA and CDR2 FQGNSA.

The rearrangement links TRBV10-3 to TRBJ2-1; 12 bases agree with TRBD1. The V segment lost 8 bases and the J segment 10 bases; nucleotides outside the gene matches: 9. Germline CDR1 and CDR2: ENHRY and SYGVKD. The CDR3 loop spans 14 amino acids. Written as DNA, the CDR3 is TGTGCCATCCGGGATGGGACAGGGGGCCGGGAGCAGTTCTTC. Translating gives CAIRDGTGGREQFF.

The chain employs TRBV13 and TRBJ1-5; 8 nucleotides line up with TRBD1. Trimming at V came to 4 bases and at J to 4 bases, leaving 3 bases not matched to a gene. The CDR3 runs to 14 residues. From germline, CDR1 is PRHDT and CDR2 FYEKMQ (reference sequence). This CDR3 reads CASSSGQGNQPQHF. CDR3 bases: TGTGCCAGCAGCTCCGGACAGGGAAATCAGCCCCAGCATTTT.

The chain recombines TRBV24-1 with TRBJ1-2, with no clear D. The ends were cut back, 3 bases at V and 4 bases at J, with 14 bases in the middle. Germline CDR1 KGHDR, CDR2 SFDVKD. The CDR3 runs 15 residues. In DNA form, the CDR3 reads TGTGCCACCAGTGATCCTCGACGGCAGGCCTATGGCTACACCTTC. It codes for CATSDPRRQAYGYTF.

This clone was counted a single time. This rearrangement joins TRBV14 to TRBJ1-3, with D unresolved. This CDR3 is 17 amino acids long. V dropped 3 bases and J dropped 0 bases, with 15 bases sitting between them. CDR1 is SGHDN, CDR2 FVKESK, per germline. CDR3 loop: CASSHRSGWNSGNTIYF. The CDR3 DNA follows: TGTGCCAGCAGCCATAGGTCCGGGTGGAACTCTGGAAACACCATATATTTT.

J is TRBJ2-7 and V is TRBV5-1; TRBD1 aligns across 7 bases. V shed 0 bases and J 4 bases; nucleotides not matched to a gene: 4. The germline CDR1 and CDR2 sequences are SGHRS and YFSETQ. This CDR3 region has 14 residues. The CDR3 spells CASSLAGGEYEQYF. The CDR3 DNA reads TGCGCCAGCAGCTTGGCAGGGGGAGAGTACGAGCAGTACTTC.

The genes are TRBV5-4 and TRBJ2-7, with 9 bases aligning to TRBD1. Trimming removed 4 bases from V and 3 bases from J; junction bases left unmatched: 14. The CDR3 runs to 17 residues. Germline V gene data show CDR1 as SGHNT and CDR2 as YYREEE (reference sequence). The CDR3 DNA reads TGTGCCAGCAGCCCTGGACCCACCGGGACAGGGAACTACGAGCAGTACTTC. This translates into CASSPGPTGTGNYEQYF.

This clone has a handful of counts. The rearrangement uses TRBV5-5 and TRBJ1-1; D gene unclear. This CDR3 has 14 amino acids. CDR1 and CDR2 from the germline V gene are SGHKS and YYEKEE (reference sequence). With 3 bases removed from V and 0 bases from J, the gap between germline ends came to 9 bases. For the CDR3, the DNA is TGTGCCAGCAGCTCGGTAAAAATGAACACTGAAGCTTTCTTT. Translation: CASSSVKMNTEAFF.

V is TRBV19 and J is TRBJ1-2, with D unresolved. This CDR3 has 18 amino acids. The ends were cut back, 6 bases at V and 0 bases at J, with 23 bases in the middle. From germline, CDR1 is LNHDA and CDR2 SQIVND (reference sequence). CDR3 sequence (DNA): TGTGCCAGTAGCCCGATATCGTCGTCGGGTTTAGCTAACTATGGCTACACCTTC. Translated, it gives CASSPISSSGLANYGYTF.

This clone showed up just a few times. The chain recombines TRBV5-5 with TRBJ2-3; 9 bases map to TRBD1. CDR1 is SGHKS and CDR2 is YYEKEE in the germline V gene (reference sequence). The CDR3 covers 15 residues. Germline trimming cut 2 bases from V and 4 bases from J; bases unmatched to any gene: 5. Here the CDR3 reads CASSFRDREADTQYF. The CDR3 region has the DNA TGTGCCAGCAGCTTCCGGGACAGGGAGGCAGATACGCAGTATTTT.

The CDR3 DNA reads TGTGCCAGTAGTATGAAGAGTAACTATGGCTACACCTTC. It translates to CASSMKSNYGYTF. The genes are TRBV19 and TRBJ1-2; D ambiguous. Deletions cut 3 bases from V and 1 base from J, with 6 bases between. The CDR3 extends over 13 amino acids. CDR1 and CDR2 (germline): LNHDA, SQIVND (reference sequence).

This clone appeared a single time. The V gene is TRBV5-1, the J gene TRBJ1-6; 8 bases line up with TRBD1. The V and J ends lost 0 bases and 13 bases, in that order; junction bases with no gene match: 15. CDR3 length: 17 amino acids. From germline, CDR1 is SGHRS and CDR2 YFSETQ. Here the CDR3 reads CASSLDGTGITWWPLHF. CDR3 sequence (DNA): TGCGCCAGCAGCTTGGACGGGACAGGAATTACATGGTGGCCCCTCCACTTT.

The rearrangement uses TRBV18 and TRBJ2-1; tentatively, D is TRBD2 (6 bases). Germline CDR1 and CDR2: KGHSH and LQKENI. V was clipped by 4 bases and J by 0 bases, with 16 bases between them. The CDR3 spans 17 residues. The CDR3 DNA is TGTGCCAGCTCACTAGGGGCGCGGGGAAGCTCCTACAATGAGCAGTTCTTC. This gives the protein CASSLGARGSSYNEQFF.

The table lists this clone with a few counts. The chain uses TRBV7-9 and TRBJ1-4, with 9 nucleotides matching TRBD1. CDR3 length: 14 amino acids. The trim removed 5 bases at V and 8 bases at J, leaving 6 bases unmatched. Germline values: CDR1 SEHNR, CDR2 FQNEAQ (reference sequence). The CDR3, as DNA: TGTGCCAGCAGCCGTCCCGGGACAGGGGAAAAACTGTTTTTT. Its protein product is CASSRPGTGEKLFF. Full variable domain (outside the CDR3, taken from reference TRBV7-9 and TRBJ1-4): DTGVSQNPRHKITKRGQNVTFRCDPISEHNRLYWYRQTLGQGPEFLTYFQNEAQLEKSRLLSDRFSAERPKGSFSTLEIQRTEQGDSAMYLCASSRPGTGEKLFFGSGTQLSVL.

V gene TRBV5-1 combines with J gene TRBJ1-2; TRBD1 aligns across 7 bases. Germline loops: CDR1 SGHRS, CDR2 YFSETQ. With 4 bases clipped from V and 8 bases from J, the junction kept 8 bases outside the gene matches. CDR3 length: 13 amino acids. DNA of the CDR3: TGCGCCAGCAGCCCTGACAGGGTATGGGGCTACACCTTC. Protein product: CASSPDRVWGYTF.

A word on this clone: The same CDR3 can be traced to other DNA sequences in this sample. The chain uses TRBV18 and TRBJ1-2; a weak D match, TRBD1 (5 bases). The germline gives CDR1 KGHSH, CDR2 LQKENI. The CDR3 has 13 residues. Trimming cost V 3 bases and J 8 bases, with 13 bases left between them. In DNA, the CDR3 is TGTGCCAGCTCACCCCTGACGGGGGAAGGCTACACCTTC. This encodes CASSPLTGEGYTF. Complete variable domain (other parts from reference TRBV18 and TRBJ1-2): NAGVMQNPRHLVRRRGQEARLRCSPMKGHSHVYWYRQLPEEGLKFMVYLQKENIIDESGMPKERFSAEFPKEGPSILRIQQVVRGDSAAYFCASSPLTGEGYTFGSGTRLTVV.

This chain links TRBV7-3 with TRBJ1-1, with a weak D call TRBD1 (6 bases). The CDR3 is 14 residues long. CDR1 and CDR2 from the germline V gene are SGHTA and FQGTGA. Trimming left V 2 bases short and J 4 bases short, with 11 bases between. The CDR3 region has the DNA TGTGCCAGCAGCTTACTGGGGGCTAGCACTGAAGCTTTCTTT. Protein product: CASSLLGASTEAFF.

The V gene is TRBV6-6, the J gene TRBJ1-1; TRBD1 aligns across 7 bases. CDR3 length: 13 amino acids. In germline, CDR1 is MNHNY, CDR2 SVGAGI (reference sequence). Losses at the gene ends were 1 base for V and 5 bases for J; bases not matched to a gene: 1. As DNA, the CDR3 is TGTGCCAGCAGTTACTTGACAGGGACTGAAGCTTTCTTT. Translation: CASSYLTGTEAFF.

As to this clone: The identical CDR3 is also encoded by other nucleotide sequences in the sample. The chain carries TRBV5-6 and TRBJ1-1, with TRBD1 matching over 9 bases. With V trimmed by 0 bases and J by 5 bases, 5 bases remained unmatched. This CDR3 is 15 amino acids long. The germline V gene has CDR1 SGHDT and CDR2 YYEEEE. CDR3 region: CASSLGDREGTEAFF. The CDR3 DNA reads TGTGCCAGCAGCTTGGGGGACAGGGAGGGGACTGAAGCTTTCTTT.

Only a few counts were recorded for this clone. The CDR3 loop reads CASSRSRTVIQPQHF. CDR3 in DNA: TGTGCCAGTAGTAGATCCAGGACAGTAATTCAGCCCCAGCATTTT. The chain carries TRBV19 and TRBJ1-5, with D tentatively TRBD1 (6 bases). CDR1 is LNHDA, CDR2 SQIVND, per germline (reference sequence). CDR3 length: 15 residues. Trimming took off 4 bases at V and 6 bases at J, with 16 bases between the two ends.